This T cell receptor beta chain was obtained from a study of OX40 agonist ivuxolimab in advanced cancers. Study observations and caveats: Certain nonresponding patients likewise had low normalized T-cell clonal expansion. At 0.1 to 3.0 mg/kg and by week 6, CD4+ and CD8+ T cells in the blood had expanded clonally.

Patients who had autoimmune disease history or got systemic immunosuppression were left out. The protocol was immunoSEQ multiplex PCR, while the TCRdb copy is restricted to in-frame clones and leaves out a portion. Of 70,000 or so clones in the sample, 80% are singletons; the top ten hold under 3%. Trimming removed 1 base from V and 3 bases from J, with 12 bases in between. Germline CDR1 SGHDN, CDR2 FVKESK. This CDR3 comprises 15 residues. A word on this clone: The antigen remains unidentified.

This receptor was obtained from an adult with an advanced solid tumor such as melanoma, head and neck, liver or kidney cancer. The specimen was CD4+ or CD8+ T cells sorted from blood, collected in a trial of the OX40 agonist ivuxolimab. The chain carries TRBV14 and TRBJ2-5; D unclear. The CDR3 is CASSQAVGLEETQYF. The CDR3 DNA follows: TGTGCCAGCAGCCAAGCGGTGGGTCTAGAAGAGACCCAGTACTTC.